This TCR beta chain was sequenced for a study of metastatic and nonmetastatic thyroid tumors. No treatment had been given to any patient before thyroid surgery. CDR3 length: 13 residues. Germline V gives CDR1 SGHTA, CDR2 FQGNSA. Trimming stripped 1 base from V and 6 bases from J, with 9 bases between. TCRdb re-called the PCR reads with MiXCR. The sample has 15,000 or so clones, 33% seen once. The rearrangement joins TRBV7-2 to TRBJ1-1; D ambiguous. The origin of this receptor is a male donor with papillary thyroid cancer or a benign thyroid nodule (not recorded which). Some clones in this sample may be carry-over from other donors' samples. The sequenced material came from tumor tissue. CDR3 protein: CASSLGRRAEAFF. CDR3 sequence (DNA): TGTGCCAGCAGCTTAGGTCGACGGGCTGAAGCTTTCTTT.